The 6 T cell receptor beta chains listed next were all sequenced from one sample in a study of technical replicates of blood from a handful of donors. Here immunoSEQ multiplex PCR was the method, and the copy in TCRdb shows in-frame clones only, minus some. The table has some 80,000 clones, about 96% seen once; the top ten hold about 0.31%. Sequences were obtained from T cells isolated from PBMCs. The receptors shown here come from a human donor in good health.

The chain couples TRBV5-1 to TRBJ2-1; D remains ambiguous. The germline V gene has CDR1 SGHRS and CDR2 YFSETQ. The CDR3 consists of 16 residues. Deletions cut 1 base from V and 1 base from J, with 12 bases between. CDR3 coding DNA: TGCGCCAGCAGCTTGCTTACTGCCCCTTCCTACAATGAGCAGTTCTTC. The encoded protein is CASSLLTAPSYNEQFF.

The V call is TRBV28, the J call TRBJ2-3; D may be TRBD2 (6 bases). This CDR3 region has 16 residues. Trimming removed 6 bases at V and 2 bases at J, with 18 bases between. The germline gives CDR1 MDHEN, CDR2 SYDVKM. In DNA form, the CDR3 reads TGTGCCAGCAGCTTGGGGAGGCGGGGCTCCACAGATACGCAGTATTTT. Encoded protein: CASSLGRRGSTDTQYF. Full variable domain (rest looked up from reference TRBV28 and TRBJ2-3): DVKVTQSSRYLVKRTGEKVFLECVQDMDHENMFWYRQDPGLGLRLIYFSYDVKMKEKGDIPEGYSVSREKKERFSLILESASTNQTSMYLCASSLGRRGSTDTQYFGPGTRLTVL.

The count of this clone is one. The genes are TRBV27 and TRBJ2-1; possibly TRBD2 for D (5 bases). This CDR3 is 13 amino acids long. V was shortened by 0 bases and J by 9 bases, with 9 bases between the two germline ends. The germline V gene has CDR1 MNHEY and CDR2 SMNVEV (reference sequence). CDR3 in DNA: TGTGCCAGCAGTTTATCTCTCGAGGGTGAGCAGTTCTTC. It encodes CASSLSLEGEQFF.

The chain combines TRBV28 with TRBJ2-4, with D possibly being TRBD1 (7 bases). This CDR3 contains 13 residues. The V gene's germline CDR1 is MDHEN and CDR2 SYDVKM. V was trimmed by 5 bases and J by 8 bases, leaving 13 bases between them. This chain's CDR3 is CASSAGTVDIQYF. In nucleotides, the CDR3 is TGTGCCAGCAGTGCGGGGACAGTTGACATTCAGTACTTC.

The CDR3 region has the DNA TGTGCCAGCAGCCACGGGACAGGGGGCTGGATTAACAACACCGGGGAGCTGTTTTTT. This sequence encodes CASSHGTGGWINNTGELFF. J is TRBJ2-2 and V is TRBV9, with 12 nucleotides matching TRBD1. Germline CDR1 is SGDLS and CDR2 is YYNGEE. V dropped 4 bases and J dropped 2; count of bases not matched to a gene: 12. The CDR3 covers 19 residues.

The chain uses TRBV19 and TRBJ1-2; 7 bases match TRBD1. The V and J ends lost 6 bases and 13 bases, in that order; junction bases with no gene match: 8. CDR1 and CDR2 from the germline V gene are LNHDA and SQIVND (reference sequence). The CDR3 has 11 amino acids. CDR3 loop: CASSAGQVRTF. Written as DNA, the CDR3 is TGTGCCAGTAGCGCCGGACAGGTTCGCACCTTC.